This T cell receptor beta chain is from a study of cytomegalovirus exposure and HLA in healthy donors. Study details: Earlier, 100 million or so unique TCR beta sequences were recovered from some 200 million T cells by an analysis.

The CDR3 has 14 amino acids. V lost 2 bases, J lost 14 bases, and 19 bases lay in between. Germline lookup yields CDR1 SGHTS and CDR2 YDEGEE. Overall study results and limits: Most TCR sequences were uncommon, yet certain public TCRs appeared in many donors. Most of the TCR beta V segments (in an earlier analysis) were productive either about 87% or about 30% of the time. The study dropped some indistinguishable V segments, TRBV6-2 and TRBV6-3 among them.

The PCR had 60 Vbeta and 13 Jbeta primers. Data came from immunoSEQ multiplex PCR; TCRdb stores just in-frame clones and leaves some out. The top ten hold roughly 2% of the sample, which has roughly 98,000 clones, roughly three quarters seen once. Remarks on this clone: What it binds is unknown.

This sequence joins TRBV5-8 and TRBJ1-4; D might be TRBD1 (6 bases). This sequence originates from a middle-aged man in good health and CMV-seronegative. Sequenced input: PBMCs. The CDR3 loop is CASSFRDTLERLFF. The DNA for the CDR3 is TGTGCCAGCAGCTTCCGGGACACCCTAGAGAGGCTGTTTTTT.